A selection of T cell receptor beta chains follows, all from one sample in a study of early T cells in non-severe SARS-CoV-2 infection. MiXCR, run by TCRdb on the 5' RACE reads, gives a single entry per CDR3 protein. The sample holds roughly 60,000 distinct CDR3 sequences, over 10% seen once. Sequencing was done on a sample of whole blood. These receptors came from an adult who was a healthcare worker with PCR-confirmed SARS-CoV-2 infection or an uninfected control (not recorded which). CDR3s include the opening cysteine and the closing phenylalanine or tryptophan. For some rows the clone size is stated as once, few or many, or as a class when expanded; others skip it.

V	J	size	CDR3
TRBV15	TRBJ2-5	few	CATSREVRETQYF
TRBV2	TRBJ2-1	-	CASSEWGEQFF
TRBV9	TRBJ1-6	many	CASSPQGDRLSPLHF
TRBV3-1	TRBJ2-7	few	CASSQVTSEQYF
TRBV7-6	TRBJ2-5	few	CASRLAGVETQYF
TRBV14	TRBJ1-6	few	CASSQGLGSSYNSPLHF
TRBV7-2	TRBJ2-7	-	CASSLDRAREQYF
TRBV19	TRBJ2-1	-	CASSTGGADNEQFF
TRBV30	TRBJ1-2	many	CAWSTKAAGSSYGYTF
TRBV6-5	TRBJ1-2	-	CASSRGEGYTF
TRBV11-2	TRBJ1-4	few	CASSFQGSNEKLFF
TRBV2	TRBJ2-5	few	CASSEGRQLEETQYF
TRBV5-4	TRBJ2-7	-	CASSLDSPSSYEQYF
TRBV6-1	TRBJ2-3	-	CASSLGQDTDTQYF
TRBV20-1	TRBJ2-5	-	CSVTPGGETQYF
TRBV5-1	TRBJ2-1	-	CASRPGTTDNEQFF
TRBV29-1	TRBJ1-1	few	CSVDVGMGAFF
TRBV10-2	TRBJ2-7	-	CASSEGLAGAVEQYF
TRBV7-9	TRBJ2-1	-	CASSSIGLAGDNEQFF
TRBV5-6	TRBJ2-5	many	CASSLPSRAAIQETQYF
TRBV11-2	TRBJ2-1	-	CASSLGTENNEQFF
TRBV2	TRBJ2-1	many	CASSEAGRHEQFF
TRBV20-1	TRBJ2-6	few	CSARVGYSGANVLTF
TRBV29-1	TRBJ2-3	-	CSVEGLADSPDTQYF
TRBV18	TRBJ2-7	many	CASSLDRAGNEQYF
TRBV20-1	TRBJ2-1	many	CSASWGGQGPNEQFF
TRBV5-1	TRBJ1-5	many	CASSLDGVNQPQHF
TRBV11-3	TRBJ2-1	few	CASSLGRLAGGPDEQFF
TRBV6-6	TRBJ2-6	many	CASSYGQGTGANVLTF
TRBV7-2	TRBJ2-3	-	CASSPPGLADTQYF
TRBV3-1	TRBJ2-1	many	CASSPSTVGNEQFF
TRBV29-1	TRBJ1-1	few	CSVDGTADTEAFF
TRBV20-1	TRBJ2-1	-	CSARGRTAMRYNEQFF
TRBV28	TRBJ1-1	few	CASSFPSRNTEAFF
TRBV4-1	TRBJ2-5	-	CASSPTPRGPETQYF
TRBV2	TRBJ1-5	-	CASSADSNQPQHF
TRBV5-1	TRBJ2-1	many	CASSPNPTGTGGGEQFF
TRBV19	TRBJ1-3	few	CASQLRTGTGNTIYF